This T cell receptor beta chain came from a study of shared clonotypes between healthy human individuals. V lost 6 bases and J 5 bases, leaving 16 bases between the germline ends. Germline CDR1 is SNHLY and CDR2 is FYNNEI. The CDR3 covers 14 residues. Assay used: immunoSEQ multiplex PCR; TCRdb lists only in-frame clones, some missing. The repertoire consists of hundreds of thousands of clones, with approximately 74% occurring once and the leading ten covering around 1.6%. Study results and caveats: Sequencing depth was a factor that was expected to affect clonotype sharing among donors. What naive subsets generally showed was a larger estimated richness than memory subsets showed.

Concerning this clone itself: The antigen is not known.

This TCR came from a woman under 40 in good health. The genes are TRBV2 and TRBJ1-1; D is ambiguous. The material sequenced was memory CD4+ T cells sorted from blood. Subset in this sample: CD45RA-negative fraction. CDR3 region: CASRRRDSRTEAFF. In DNA form, the CDR3 reads TGTGCCAGCAGACGTCGGGATAGTAGGACTGAAGCTTTCTTT.